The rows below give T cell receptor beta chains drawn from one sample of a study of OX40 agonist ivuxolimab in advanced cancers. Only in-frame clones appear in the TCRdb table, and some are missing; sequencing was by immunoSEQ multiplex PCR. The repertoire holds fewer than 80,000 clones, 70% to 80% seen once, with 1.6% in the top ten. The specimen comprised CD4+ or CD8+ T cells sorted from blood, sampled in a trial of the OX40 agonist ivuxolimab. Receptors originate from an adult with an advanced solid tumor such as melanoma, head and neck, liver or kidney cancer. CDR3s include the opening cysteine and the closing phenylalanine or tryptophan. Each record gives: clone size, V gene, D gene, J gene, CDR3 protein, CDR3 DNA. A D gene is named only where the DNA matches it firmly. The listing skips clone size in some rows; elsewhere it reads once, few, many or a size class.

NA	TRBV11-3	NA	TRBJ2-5	CASSSGSETQYF	TGTGCCAGCAGCTCGGGTTCGGAGACCCAGTACTTC
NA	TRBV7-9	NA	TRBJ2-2	CASSLDLDTGELFF	TGTGCCAGCAGCTTAGATTTGGACACCGGGGAGCTGTTTTTT
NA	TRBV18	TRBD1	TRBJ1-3	CASSPGTGGARLYF	TGTGCCAGCTCACCAGGGACAGGGGGCGCGCGGCTATATTTT
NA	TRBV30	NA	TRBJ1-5	CAWSRQDRQAVQPQHF	TGTGCCTGGAGTCGTCAAGACAGGCAAGCGGTTCAGCCCCAGCATTTT
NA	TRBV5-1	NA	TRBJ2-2	CASSLATETNTGELFF	TGCGCCAGCAGCTTGGCCACAGAGACGAACACCGGGGAGCTGTTTTTT
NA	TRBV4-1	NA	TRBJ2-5	CASSQDPGAGQRETQYF	TGCGCCAGCAGCCAAGATCCCGGGGCAGGGCAAAGGGAGACCCAGTACTTC
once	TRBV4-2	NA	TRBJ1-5	CASSQERGREDQPQHF	TGTGCCAGCAGCCAAGAGAGGGGGAGGGAAGATCAGCCCCAGCATTTT
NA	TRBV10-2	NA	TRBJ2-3	CASSATGPSSTDTQYF	TGCGCCAGCAGTGCCACCGGGCCAAGCAGCACAGATACGCAGTATTTT
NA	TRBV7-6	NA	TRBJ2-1	CASSLRSVSSYNEQFF	TGTGCCAGCAGCCTAAGGAGCGTCAGCTCCTACAATGAGCAGTTCTTC
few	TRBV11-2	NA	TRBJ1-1	CASSPIPGTEAFF	TGTGCCAGCAGCCCGATACCAGGGACTGAAGCTTTCTTT
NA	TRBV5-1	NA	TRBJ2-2	CASSLDTGADTGELFF	TGCGCCAGCAGCTTGGATACGGGGGCCGACACCGGGGAGCTGTTTTTT
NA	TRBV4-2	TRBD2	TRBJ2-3	CASSRRLAGGKETQYF	TGTGCCAGCAGCCGGCGACTAGCGGGGGGAAAGGAAACGCAGTATTTT
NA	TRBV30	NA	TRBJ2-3	CAWSAGFGTDTQYF	TGTGCCTGGAGCGCGGGGTTTGGCACAGATACGCAGTATTTT
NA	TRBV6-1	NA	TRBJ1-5	CASHREGLPQHF	TGTGCCAGCCACAGGGAGGGACTGCCCCAGCATTTT
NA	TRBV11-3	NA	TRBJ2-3	CASSADWTDTQYF	TGTGCCAGCAGCGCCGACTGGACAGATACGCAGTATTTT
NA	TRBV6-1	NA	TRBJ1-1	CASSGVNMNTEAFF	TGTGCCAGCAGTGGGGTCAACATGAACACTGAAGCTTTCTTT
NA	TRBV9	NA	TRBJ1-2	CASSVASYGYTF	TGTGCCAGCAGCGTAGCCAGCTATGGCTACACCTTC
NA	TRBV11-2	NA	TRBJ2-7	CASSLDRSYEQYF	TGTGCCAGCAGCTTAGACCGTTCCTACGAGCAGTACTTC
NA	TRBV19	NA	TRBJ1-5	CASSISIRQFSNQPQHF	TGTGCCAGTAGTATCTCCATCAGGCAGTTTAGCAATCAGCCCCAGCATTTT
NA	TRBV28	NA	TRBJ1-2	CASSTQSGAGGYTF	TGTGCCAGCAGTACCCAATCCGGAGCAGGGGGCTACACCTTC
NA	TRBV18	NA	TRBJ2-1	CASSSTPTNEQFF	TGTGCCAGTTCGTCGACTCCCACGAATGAGCAGTTCTTC
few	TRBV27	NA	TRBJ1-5	CASSSSWGDSNQPQHF	TGTGCCAGCAGTTCCTCGTGGGGGGATAGCAATCAGCCCCAGCATTTT
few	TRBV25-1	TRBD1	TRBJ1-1	CASSDRGQGEAFF	TGTGCCAGCAGTGACCGGGGACAGGGTGAAGCTTTCTTT
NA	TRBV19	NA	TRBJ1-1	CASSIKFGANTEAFF	TGTGCCAGTAGTATAAAGTTCGGGGCGAACACTGAAGCTTTCTTT
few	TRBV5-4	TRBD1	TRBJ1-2	CASREGQGGYGYTF	TGTGCCAGCAGAGAGGGACAGGGGGGGTATGGCTACACCTTC
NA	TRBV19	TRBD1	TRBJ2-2	CASQGQGAGTGELFF	TGTGCCTCCCAGGGACAGGGGGCCGGTACCGGGGAGCTGTTTTTT
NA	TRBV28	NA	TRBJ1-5	CASSFRSDHSNQPQHF	TGTGCCAGCAGTTTCCGATCCGATCATAGCAATCAGCCCCAGCATTTT
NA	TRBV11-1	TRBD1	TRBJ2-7	CASSLEGAGKQYF	TGTGCCAGCAGCTTAGAGGGGGCCGGGAAGCAGTACTTC
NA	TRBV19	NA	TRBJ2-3	CASSIVGLARSSTDTQYF	TGTGCCAGTAGTATAGTGGGGCTAGCGCGGTCGAGCACAGATACGCAGTATTTT
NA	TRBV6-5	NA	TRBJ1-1	CASSGGISSRGAFF	TGTGCCAGCAGTGGGGGGATTTCAAGTCGAGGAGCTTTCTTT
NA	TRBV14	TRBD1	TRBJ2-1	CASSPSGTGVHNEQFF	TGTGCCAGCAGCCCCTCTGGGACAGGGGTACACAATGAGCAGTTCTTC
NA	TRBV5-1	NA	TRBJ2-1	CASSLVGSGAYNEQFF	TGCGCCAGCAGCTTGGTGGGTAGCGGAGCCTACAATGAGCAGTTCTTC
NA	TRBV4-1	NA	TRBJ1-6	CASSQETPSNSPLHF	TGCGCCAGCAGCCAGGAAACCCCATCTAATTCACCCCTCCACTTT
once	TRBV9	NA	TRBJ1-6	CASSPHPTNSNSPLHF	TGTGCCAGCAGCCCCCACCCGACGAATAGCAATTCACCCCTCCACTTT
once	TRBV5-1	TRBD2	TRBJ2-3	CASRKAGTSGSSADTQYF	TGCGCCAGCAGGAAAGCCGGGACTAGCGGGAGTTCGGCCGATACGCAGTATTTT
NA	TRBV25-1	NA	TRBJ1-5	CASGGQSNQPQHF	TGTGCCAGCGGTGGACAGTCCAATCAGCCCCAGCATTTT
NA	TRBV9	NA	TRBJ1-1	CASSVGQLNTEAFF	TGTGCCAGCAGCGTAGGACAGCTGAACACTGAAGCTTTCTTT
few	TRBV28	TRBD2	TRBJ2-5	CASNDASGPPSETQYF	TGTGCCAGCAATGACGCTAGCGGGCCCCCCTCAGAGACCCAGTACTTC
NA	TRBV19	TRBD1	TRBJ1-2	CASSITGQGTYGYTF	TGTGCCAGTAGTATTACGGGACAGGGGACCTATGGCTACACCTTC
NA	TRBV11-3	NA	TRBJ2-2	CASSPIRAGELFF	TGTGCCAGCAGCCCTATTAGAGCCGGGGAGCTGTTTTTT
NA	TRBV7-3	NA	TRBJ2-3	CASSVNQGPDTQYF	TGTGCCAGCAGCGTAAACCAGGGCCCAGATACGCAGTATTTT